The source of this T cell receptor beta chain is a study of control samples from healthy donors and cancer patients. Method: immunoSEQ multiplex PCR; TCRdb's copy keeps in-frame clones and lacks some. Altogether approximately 150,000 clones are present, more than 85% being singletons, with the ten largest covering roughly 2.1%. The ends lost 11 bases at V and 9 bases at J; junction bases unmatched: 8. This CDR3 spans 13 amino acids. Germline assignment: CDR1 MNHNY and CDR2 SVGAGI (reference sequence). Sequencing was carried out using blood. This chain joins TRBV6-6 and TRBJ2-1; the match to TRBD2 covers 12 bases. This clonotype was obtained from a woman in her forties in good health. CDR3 sequence reads: CAGGLAGFGEQFF. The DNA of the CDR3 is TGTGCCGGCGGACTAGCGGGGTTCGGTGAGCAGTTCTTC.